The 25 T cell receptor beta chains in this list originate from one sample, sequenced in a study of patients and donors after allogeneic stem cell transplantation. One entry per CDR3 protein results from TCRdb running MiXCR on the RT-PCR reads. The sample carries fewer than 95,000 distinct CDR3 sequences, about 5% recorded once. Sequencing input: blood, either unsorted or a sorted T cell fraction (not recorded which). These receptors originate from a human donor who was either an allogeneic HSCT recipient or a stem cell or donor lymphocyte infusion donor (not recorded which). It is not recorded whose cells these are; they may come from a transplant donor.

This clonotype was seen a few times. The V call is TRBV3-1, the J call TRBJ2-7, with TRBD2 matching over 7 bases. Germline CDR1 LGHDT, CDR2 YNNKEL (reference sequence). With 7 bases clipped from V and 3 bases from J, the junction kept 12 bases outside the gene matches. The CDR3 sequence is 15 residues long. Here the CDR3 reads CASTGRDGTRYEQYF. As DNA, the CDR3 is TGTGCCAGCACGGGGAGGGACGGTACCCGCTACGAGCAGTACTTC.

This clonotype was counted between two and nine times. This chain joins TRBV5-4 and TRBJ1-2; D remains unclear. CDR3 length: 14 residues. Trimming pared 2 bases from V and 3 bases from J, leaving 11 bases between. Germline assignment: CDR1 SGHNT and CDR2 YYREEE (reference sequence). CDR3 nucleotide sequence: TGTGCCAGCAGCTTCGCCGGCGGACACTATGGCTACACCTTC. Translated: CASSFAGGHYGYTF.

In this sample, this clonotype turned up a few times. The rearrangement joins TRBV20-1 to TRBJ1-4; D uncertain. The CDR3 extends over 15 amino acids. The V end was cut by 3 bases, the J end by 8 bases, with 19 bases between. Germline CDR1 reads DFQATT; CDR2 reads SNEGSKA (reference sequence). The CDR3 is CSASNQYRVGEKLFF. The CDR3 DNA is TGCAGTGCTAGTAACCAGTATAGAGTCGGAGAAAAACTGTTTTTT.

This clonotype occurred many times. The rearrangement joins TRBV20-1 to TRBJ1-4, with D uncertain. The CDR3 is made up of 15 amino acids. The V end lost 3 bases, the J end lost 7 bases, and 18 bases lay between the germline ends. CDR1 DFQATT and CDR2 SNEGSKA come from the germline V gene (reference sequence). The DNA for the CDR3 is TGCAGTGCTAGGCCAGGTTCCGGCTTCGGTGAAAAACTGTTTTTT. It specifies CSARPGSGFGEKLFF.

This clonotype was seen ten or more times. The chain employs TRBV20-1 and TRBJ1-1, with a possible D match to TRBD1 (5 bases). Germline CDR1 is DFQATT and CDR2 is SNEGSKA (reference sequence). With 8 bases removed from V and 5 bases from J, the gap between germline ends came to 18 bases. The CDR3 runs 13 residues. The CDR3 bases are TGCAGTACATATAGGGGCCCAGGGACTGAAGCTTTCTTT. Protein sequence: CSTYRGPGTEAFF.

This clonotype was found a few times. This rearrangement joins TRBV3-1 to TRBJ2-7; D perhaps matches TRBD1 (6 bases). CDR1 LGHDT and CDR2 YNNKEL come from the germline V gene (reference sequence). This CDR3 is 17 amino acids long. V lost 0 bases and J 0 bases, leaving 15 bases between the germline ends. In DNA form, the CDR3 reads TGTGCCAGCAGCCAAGATAGGGCAGGGGTAGGCTCCTACGAGCAGTACTTC. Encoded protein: CASSQDRAGVGSYEQYF.

The CDR3 reads CATFPAPTADSQYF. CDR3 DNA: TGTGCCACCTTCCCTGCCCCAACGGCGGACTCCCAGTATTTT. This rearrangement joins TRBV10-3 to TRBJ2-3; a weak D match, TRBD2 (5 bases). Germline CDR1 and CDR2: ENHRY and SYGVKD. V dropped 10 bases and J dropped 12 bases, with 26 bases sitting between them. The CDR3 totals 14 residues.

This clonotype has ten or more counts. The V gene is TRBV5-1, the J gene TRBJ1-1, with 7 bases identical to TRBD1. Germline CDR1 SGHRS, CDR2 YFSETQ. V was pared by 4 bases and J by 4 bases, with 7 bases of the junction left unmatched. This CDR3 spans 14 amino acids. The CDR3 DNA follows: TGCGCCAGCAGCGGGCAGGGGGGGAGCACTGAAGCTTTCTTT. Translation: CASSGQGGSTEAFF.

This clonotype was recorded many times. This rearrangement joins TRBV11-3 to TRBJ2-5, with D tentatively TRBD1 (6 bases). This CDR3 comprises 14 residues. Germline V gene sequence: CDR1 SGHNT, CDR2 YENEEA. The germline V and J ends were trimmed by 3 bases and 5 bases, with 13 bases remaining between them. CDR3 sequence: CASSFGYRDETQYF. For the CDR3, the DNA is TGTGCCAGCAGCTTTGGATACAGGGATGAGACCCAGTACTTC. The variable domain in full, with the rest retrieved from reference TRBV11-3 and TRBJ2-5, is EAGVVQSPRYKIIEKKQPVAFWCNPISGHNTLYWYLQNLGQGPELLIRYENEEAVDDSQLPKDRFSAERLKGVDSTLKIQPAELGDSAVYLCASSFGYRDETQYFGPGTRLLVL.

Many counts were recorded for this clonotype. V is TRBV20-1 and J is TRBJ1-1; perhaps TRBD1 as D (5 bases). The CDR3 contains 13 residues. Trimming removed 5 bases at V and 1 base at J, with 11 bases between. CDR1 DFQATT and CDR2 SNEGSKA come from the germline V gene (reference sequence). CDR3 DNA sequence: TGCAGTGCTTGGCAGGGACCGAACACTGAAGCTTTCTTT. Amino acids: CSAWQGPNTEAFF.

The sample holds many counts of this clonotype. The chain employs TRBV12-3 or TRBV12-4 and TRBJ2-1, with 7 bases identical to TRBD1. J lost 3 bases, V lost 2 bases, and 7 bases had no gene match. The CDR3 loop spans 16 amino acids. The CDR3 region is CASSLLTGDRYNEQFF. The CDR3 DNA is TGTGCCAGCAGTTTACTCACAGGGGATCGCTACAATGAGCAGTTCTTC.

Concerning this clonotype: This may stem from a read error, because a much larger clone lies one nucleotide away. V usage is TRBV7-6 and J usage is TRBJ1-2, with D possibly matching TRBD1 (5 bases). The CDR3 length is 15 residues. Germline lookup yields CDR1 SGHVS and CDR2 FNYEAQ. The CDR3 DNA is TGTGCCAGCAGCCCCGGACCGACAGCTAACTATAGCTACACCTTC. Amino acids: CASSPGPTANYSYTF.

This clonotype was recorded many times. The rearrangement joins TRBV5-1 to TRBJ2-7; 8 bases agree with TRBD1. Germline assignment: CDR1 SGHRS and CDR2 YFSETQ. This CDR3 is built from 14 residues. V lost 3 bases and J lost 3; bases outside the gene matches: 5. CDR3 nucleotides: TGCGCCAGCAGCTCCGGGACAGGTGACTACGAGCAGTACTTC. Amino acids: CASSSGTGDYEQYF.

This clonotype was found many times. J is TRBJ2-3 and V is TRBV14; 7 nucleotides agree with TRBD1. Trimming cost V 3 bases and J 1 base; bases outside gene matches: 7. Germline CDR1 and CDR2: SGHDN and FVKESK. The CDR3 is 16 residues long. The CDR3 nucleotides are TGTGCCAGCAGCCAGATGGGGGACAGCCGCACAGATACGCAGTATTTT. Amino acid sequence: CASSQMGDSRTDTQYF. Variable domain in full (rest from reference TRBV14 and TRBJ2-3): EAGVTQFPSHSVIEKGQTVTLRCDPISGHDNLYWYRRVMGKEIKFLLHFVKESKQDESGMPNNRFLAERTGGTYSTLKVQPAELEDSGVYFCASSQMGDSRTDTQYFGPGTRLTVL.

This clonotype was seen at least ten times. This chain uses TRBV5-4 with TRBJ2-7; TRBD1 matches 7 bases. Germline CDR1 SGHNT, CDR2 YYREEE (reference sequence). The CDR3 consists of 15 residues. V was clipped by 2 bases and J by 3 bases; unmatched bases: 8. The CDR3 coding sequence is TGTGCCAGCAGCTTCTTCGACAGGGCGTACTACGAGCAGTACTTC. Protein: CASSFFDRAYYEQYF.

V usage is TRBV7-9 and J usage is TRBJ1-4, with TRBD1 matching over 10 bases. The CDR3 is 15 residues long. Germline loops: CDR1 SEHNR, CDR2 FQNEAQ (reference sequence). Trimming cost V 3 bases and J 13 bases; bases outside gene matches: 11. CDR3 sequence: CASSFRDRGNQRLFF. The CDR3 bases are TGTGCCAGCAGCTTCCGGGACAGGGGAAATCAAAGACTGTTTTTT.

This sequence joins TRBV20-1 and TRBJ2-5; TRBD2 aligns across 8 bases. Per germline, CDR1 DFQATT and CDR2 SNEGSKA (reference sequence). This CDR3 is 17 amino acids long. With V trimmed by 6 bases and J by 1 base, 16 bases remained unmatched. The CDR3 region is CSALVRGAGVVQETQYF. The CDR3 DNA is TGCAGTGCCCTGGTGCGGGGGGCAGGGGTAGTCCAAGAGACCCAGTACTTC.

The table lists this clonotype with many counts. The CDR3 region has the DNA TGTGCCAGCAGCTTATTGGCTAGCAGCTACAATGAGCAGTTCTTC. It yields the protein CASSLLASSYNEQFF. This sequence joins TRBV7-3 and TRBJ2-1; perhaps TRBD2 as D (5 bases). Germline loops: CDR1 SGHTA, CDR2 FQGTGA. V lost 2 bases to trimming and J lost 3 bases, with 11 bases between them. The CDR3 contains 15 residues.

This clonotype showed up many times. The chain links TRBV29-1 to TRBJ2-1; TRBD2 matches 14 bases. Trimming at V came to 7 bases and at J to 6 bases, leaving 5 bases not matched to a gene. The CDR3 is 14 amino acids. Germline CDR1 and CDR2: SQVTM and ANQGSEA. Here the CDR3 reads CSATSGRASNEQFF. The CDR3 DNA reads TGCAGCGCGACTAGCGGGAGGGCCAGCAATGAGCAGTTCTTC.

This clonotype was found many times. Written as DNA, the CDR3 is TGTGCCAGCAGCGGGCCACTAGCGGGAGACACCGGGGAGCTGTTTTTT. Translating it yields CASSGPLAGDTGELFF. This chain connects TRBV13 to TRBJ2-2, with TRBD2 matching 11 bases. The germline CDR1 and CDR2 sequences are PRHDT and FYEKMQ (reference sequence). With 5 bases clipped from V and 3 bases from J, the junction kept 5 bases outside the gene matches. The CDR3 is 16 amino acids.

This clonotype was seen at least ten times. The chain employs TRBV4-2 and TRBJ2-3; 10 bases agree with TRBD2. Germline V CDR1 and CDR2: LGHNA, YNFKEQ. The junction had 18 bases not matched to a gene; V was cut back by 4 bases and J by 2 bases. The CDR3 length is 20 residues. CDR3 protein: CASSPRIGLAGEGSTDTQYF. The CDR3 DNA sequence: TGTGCCAGCAGCCCCCGTATAGGGCTAGCGGGAGAGGGGTCCACAGATACGCAGTATTTT.

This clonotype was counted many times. The chain's CDR3 is CASSYAPVVWGNEQFF. CDR3 DNA sequence: TGTGCCAGCAGTTACGCCCCTGTGGTCTGGGGCAATGAGCAGTTCTTC. This chain joins TRBV6-2 or TRBV6-3 and TRBJ2-1; the D is unclear. The CDR3 has 16 amino acids. Trimming pared 2 bases from V and 6 bases from J, leaving 17 bases between. Germline V lookup: CDR1 MNHEY, CDR2 SVGEGT.

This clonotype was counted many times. CDR3 region: CSAHPGTGSVEQYF. CDR3 DNA: TGCAGTGCTCACCCCGGGACAGGGTCCGTCGAGCAGTACTTC. This chain links TRBV20-1 with TRBJ2-7; 9 bases line up with TRBD1. Germline values: CDR1 DFQATT, CDR2 SNEGSKA (reference sequence). V shed 5 bases and J 6 bases; nucleotides not matched to a gene: 11. CDR3 size: 14 residues.

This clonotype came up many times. CDR3 nucleotide sequence: TGTGCCAGCAGCTTAGAGGTAGCGGGAGGTATCTACGAGCAGTACTTC. Protein product: CASSLEVAGGIYEQYF. This sequence joins TRBV7-6 and TRBJ2-7; TRBD2 aligns across 10 bases. CDR3 length: 16 residues. CDR1 is SGHVS, CDR2 FNYEAQ, per germline. V trimming: 1 base; J trimming: 3 bases; junction bases outside the gene matches: 6.

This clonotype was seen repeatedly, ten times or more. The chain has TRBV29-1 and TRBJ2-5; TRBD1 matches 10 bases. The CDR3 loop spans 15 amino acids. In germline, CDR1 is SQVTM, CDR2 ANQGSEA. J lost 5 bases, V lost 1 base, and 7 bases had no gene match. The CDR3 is CSVEGGGTGVETQYF. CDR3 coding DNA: TGCAGCGTTGAAGGGGGCGGGACAGGGGTTGAGACCCAGTACTTC. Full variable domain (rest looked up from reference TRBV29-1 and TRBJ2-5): SAVISQKPSRDICQRGTSLTIQCQVDSQVTMMFWYRQQPGQSLTLIATANQGSEATYESGFVIDKFPISRPNLTFSTLTVSNMSPEDSSIYLCSVEGGGTGVETQYFGPGTRLLVL.